Shown below are 7 T cell receptor beta chains from a single sample sequenced in a study of blood T cells in healthy people across ages. Together with a sample-barcoded 5' primer, a J-beta primer mix was included in a second PCR lasting roughly 6 to 12 cycles. TCRdb re-called the 5' RACE reads through MiXCR, storing one row per CDR3 protein. The sample lists fewer than 900,000 distinct CDR3 sequences; about 42% were seen once. The sample comprised blood. The receptors stem from an older woman in good health.

The gene calls are TRBV20-1 and TRBJ2-3; 8 bases fit TRBD2. Germline CDR1 is DFQATT and CDR2 is SNEGSKA (reference sequence). The CDR3 has 13 residues. The junction had 9 bases not matched to a gene; V was cut back by 6 bases and J by 7 bases. CDR3 in amino acids: CSAGGGWGNTQYF. The CDR3 bases are TGCAGTGCCGGGGGGGGGTGGGGGAATACGCAGTATTTT.

The V call is TRBV7-2, the J call TRBJ1-5; a possible D gene is TRBD1 (6 bases). Germline CDR1 is SGHTA and CDR2 is FQGNSA. This CDR3 spans 17 amino acids. Trimming left V 5 bases short and J 11 bases short, with 28 bases between. The CDR3 DNA follows: TGTGCCAGCAGCAAAGGATCAGGGGAGCCCTCAAACATTTCCCAGCATTTT. This gives the protein CASSKGSGEPSNISQHF.

The chain links TRBV28 to TRBJ2-7; D is perhaps TRBD1 (6 bases). The CDR3 covers 12 residues. From germline, CDR1 is MDHEN and CDR2 SYDVKM. DNA of the CDR3: TGTGGGACGGACAGAGGCTCCTACGAGCAGTACTTC. Residues: CGTDRGSYEQYF. Filled out from reference TRBV28 and TRBJ2-7, the complete variable domain reads DVKVTQSSRYLVKRTGEKVFLECVQDMDHENMFWYRQDPGLGLRLIYFSYDVKMKEKGDIPEGYSVSREKKERFSLILESASTNQTSMYLCGTDRGSYEQYFGPGTRLTVT.

This chain connects TRBV25-1 to TRBJ1-4, with TRBD1 identical over 10 bases. Trimming at V came to 4 bases and at J to 3 bases, leaving 11 bases not matched to a gene. The CDR3 spans 18 residues. The germline gives CDR1 MGHDK, CDR2 SYGVNS. The CDR3 spells CASSAFPGQGSSNEKLFF. Written as DNA, the CDR3 is TGTGCCAGCAGTGCCTTTCCGGGACAGGGGTCATCTAATGAAAAACTGTTTTTT.

The J gene is TRBJ1-4, the V gene TRBV30; TRBD1 might be the D (5 bases). The germline V gene encodes CDR1 GTSNPN and CDR2 SVGIG (reference sequence). This CDR3 spans 16 amino acids. Trimming took off 0 bases at V and 0 bases at J, with 11 bases between the two ends. CDR3 coding DNA: TGTGCCTGGAGTGTCGACAGCGGGGCAACTAATGAAAAACTGTTTTTT. Its protein is CAWSVDSGATNEKLFF.

This sequence joins TRBV6-2 or TRBV6-3 and TRBJ2-7, with D tentatively TRBD1 (6 bases). CDR3 length equals 15 residues. Trimming pared 6 bases from V and 0 bases from J, leaving 15 bases between. Germline V lookup: CDR1 MNHEY, CDR2 SVGEGT. CDR3 in DNA: TGTGCCAGCAGGGTACAGGGAGCCGACTCCTACGAGCAGTACTTC. It yields the protein CASRVQGADSYEQYF.

This chain uses TRBV12-3 or TRBV12-4 with TRBJ1-2, with D possibly matching TRBD1 (5 bases). Deletions cut 5 bases from V and 4 bases from J, with 14 bases between. There are 14 residues in the CDR3. The CDR3 nucleotides are TGTGCCAGCAGTCAAGGGACGCCCGTCTATGGCTACACCTTC. Translated: CASSQGTPVYGYTF.